This T cell receptor (beta chain) comes out of a study of T-cell memory formation after mild COVID-19. Study-level information: In these data, TCR clusters were largely donor specific. Whole-study results and caveats: Pre-infection memory contained some responding clones, which suggested that cross-reactive memory had joined.

Constant-segment primers served in 5'RACE that generated TCR alpha and TCR beta cDNA libraries bearing sample barcodes and UMIs. TCRdb re-called the 5' RACE reads through MiXCR, storing one row per CDR3 protein. The sample lists over 500,000 distinct CDR3 sequences, around 16% occurring once. A remark on this clonotype: Its antigen is not known.

Germline assignment: CDR1 MNHNS and CDR2 SASEGT. Trimming cost V 2 bases and J 2 bases, with 10 bases left between them. The CDR3 runs to 15 residues. The sample was PBMCs or a T cell subset sorted from them (not recorded which). The clonotype comes from an adult woman who had mild COVID-19 (a few samples of this study predate the infection). Cell type and time point are not known. The V gene is TRBV6-1, the J gene TRBJ1-5; perhaps TRBD1 as D (5 bases). The CDR3 DNA reads as TGTGCCAGCAGTGAATCTGGGGCGGGCAATCAGCCCCAGCATTTT. This translates into CASSESGAGNQPQHF.